This is a list of T cell receptor beta chains from one sample in a study of a mutant IDH1 vaccine in newly diagnosed glioma. Profiling relied on immunoSEQ multiplex PCR, and the TCRdb table lists in-frame clones only, not all of them. The data contain around 63,000 clones, around 92% of them singletons. The sample in question was PBMCs, obtained from a glioma patient treated with radiotherapy, temozolomide or both. The receptors originated from a man aged 50-60 years with glioma. CDR3s include the opening cysteine and the closing phenylalanine or tryptophan. A clone size is listed for some rows: how often the clone was seen (once, few, many), or a class if it is expanded.

TRBJ1-2 | TRBV5-6 | NA | 17 | CASSLWDRGWGNYGYTF
TRBJ1-1 | TRBV6-6 | NA | 15 | CASSFPGGGSQEAFF
TRBJ1-1 | TRBV7-9 | NA | 13 | CASHGQKITEAFF
TRBJ1-6 | TRBV7-2 | NA | 16 | CASSREGSSYNSPLHF
TRBJ1-4 | TRBV9 | NA | 15 | CASSAGDRKPEKLFF
TRBJ2-3 | TRBV25-1 | NA | 14 | CASSKMMGTDTQYF
TRBJ2-7 | TRBV15 | NA | 14 | CATSRGGGAGEQYF
TRBJ1-2 | TRBV29-1 | NA | 11 | CSVDGNYGYTF
TRBJ2-1 | TRBV30 | NA | 15 | CACSMGGKGYNEQFF
TRBJ1-1 | TRBV2 | once | 15 | CASSEAAQLNTEAFF
TRBJ2-7 | TRBV7-9 | NA | 13 | CASSLSFEYEQYF
TRBJ2-2 | TRBV27 | few | 15 | CASSFLPDLPGELFF
TRBJ2-5 | TRBV4-1 | NA | 15 | CASSQGQSRQATQYF
TRBJ1-2 | TRBV29-1 | NA | 13 | CSVDETRRYGYTF
TRBJ1-2 | TRBV4-1 | NA | 16 | CASSQEIGTLNYGYTF
TRBJ1-2 | TRBV28 | NA | 15 | CASSWGGGSNYGYTF
TRBJ2-3 | TRBV6-6 | NA | 14 | CASSYSRDTDTQYF
TRBJ2-2 | TRBV19 | once | 16 | CASSIRSTRRTGELFF
TRBJ2-5 | TRBV5-1 | NA | 14 | CASSLGERRETQYF
TRBJ2-5 | TRBV2 | NA | 11 | CASSEARTQYF
TRBJ2-7 | TRBV11-2 | NA | 14 | CASSLRERLYEQYF
TRBJ1-5 | TRBV7-8 | NA | 15 | CASRPEGGVGQPQHF
TRBJ2-7 | TRBV5-4 | NA | 14 | CASSFGQGTYEQYF
TRBJ2-5 | TRBV5-4 | NA | 15 | CASSHHSGARETQYF
NA | TRBV4-2 | NA | 14 | CASSKGTGEYEQYF
TRBJ2-5 | TRBV9 | NA | 13 | CASNRGGGETQYF
TRBJ2-2 | TRBV6-4 | few | 13 | CASASSDTGELFF
TRBJ2-7 | TRBV19 | NA | 14 | CASSMTSAAYEQYF
TRBJ2-2 | TRBV5-4 | few | 17 | CASSFGRGGAGTGELFF
TRBJ2-2 | TRBV5-5 | NA | 15 | CASSQDSAGTGELFF
TRBJ1-5 | TRBV2 | NA | 14 | CASSERRYNQPQHF
TRBJ2-5 | TRBV28 | once | 14 | CAATGTGVGETQYF
TRBJ2-7 | TRBV18 | NA | 14 | CASSLGTQRLEQYF
TRBJ1-1 | TRBV5-1 | NA | 13 | CASSLGGGTEAFF
TRBJ2-7 | TRBV6-6 | NA | 16 | CASSYLGGPWTYEQYF
TRBJ2-7 | TRBV2 | once | 15 | CASSEGGTSSDEQYF
TRBJ1-4 | TRBV18 | NA | 11 | CASSPGEKLFF
TRBJ2-1 | TRBV2 | NA | 21 | CASSDPGGPLEGGGVYNEQFF
TRBJ1-2 | TRBV19 | NA | 13 | CASRNRENYGYTF
TRBJ1-2 | TRBV5-4 | once | 14 | CASSSSGTRFGYTF
TRBJ2-7 | TRBV7-8 | NA | 14 | CASSSGWMTYEQYF